A selection of T cell receptor beta chains follows, all from one sample in a study of cytomegalovirus exposure and HLA in healthy donors. Repertoires were generated with immunoSEQ multiplex PCR, while TCRdb's copy carries only in-frame clones and drops some. The data show under 200,000 clones, around 80% seen once. Input material: PBMCs. The source is a female donor in good health and CMV-seronegative. The CDR3 runs from the conserved cysteine through the conserved F or W. The D gene is left open where the match is weak. Rows give clone size only sometimes, using once, few, many, or a class for an expanded clone.

v_call,j_call,clone_size,d_call,cdr3_nt,cdr3_aa
TRBV4-3,TRBJ2-2,few,NA,TGCGCCAGCAGCCCCCGGGGGACCGGGGAGCTGTTTTTT,CASSPRGTGELFF
TRBV19,TRBJ1-4,NA,NA,TGTGCCAGTAGTCAAGGGGCCTACCTAGAAAAACTGTTTTTT,CASSQGAYLEKLFF
TRBV7-9,TRBJ1-2,NA,NA,TGTTCCAGCAGCCTAGCGGGGGGAGTTGGCTATGGCTACACCTTC,CSSSLAGGVGYGYTF
TRBV2,TRBJ2-7,once,NA,TGTGCCAGCAGTGTTCAGGGCTACGAGCAGTACTTC,CASSVQGYEQYF
TRBV5-6,TRBJ2-7,NA,TRBD1,TGTGCCAGCAGGTCCGGGACAGCCTACGAGCAGTACTTC,CASRSGTAYEQYF
TRBV7-2,TRBJ1-1,few,NA,TGTGCCAGCAGCTTAGACGGGGGAGGAGGTAACACTGAAGCTTTCTTT,CASSLDGGGGNTEAFF
TRBV6-4,TRBJ2-7,NA,NA,TGTGCCAGCAGAGCTTTTGGTCCCTCCTACGAGCAGTACTTC,CASRAFGPSYEQYF
TRBV27,TRBJ1-1,NA,TRBD1,TGTGCCAGCAGCAGGACAGGGGAGAGAGCTTTCTTT,CASSRTGERAFF
TRBV19,TRBJ1-5,NA,NA,TGTGCCACCTCCAGGACAGAGAGCAATCAGCCCCAGCATTTT,CATSRTESNQPQHF
TRBV2,TRBJ2-2,NA,NA,TGTGCCAGCAGGGGGGGACTCGCGAACACCGGGGAGCTGTTTTTT,CASRGGLANTGELFF
TRBV4-2,TRBJ1-4,NA,NA,TGTGCCAGCAGCCAAGACAGGGCCCCCAATGAAAAACTGTTTTTT,CASSQDRAPNEKLFF
TRBV5-4,TRBJ2-5,NA,TRBD1,TGTGCCAGCAGCTTGGGGGACAGGGGGCGAGAGACCCAGTACTTC,CASSLGDRGRETQYF
TRBV4-3,TRBJ2-7,NA,NA,TGCGCCAGCAGCCAAGACGGGGACTACGAGCAGTACTTC,CASSQDGDYEQYF
TRBV2,TRBJ2-7,few,NA,TGTGCCAGCACGTCCAGCTCCTACGAGCAGTACTTC,CASTSSSYEQYF
TRBV7-6,TRBJ2-5,NA,TRBD2,TGTGCCAGCAGCCCAATAGCGGGAGTGTCGGGAGAGACCCAGTACTTC,CASSPIAGVSGETQYF
TRBV30,TRBJ2-7,NA,TRBD1,TGTGCCTGGAGTTCCAAGTCTAGGGACAGGACGAGGCGGCGGTACTTC,CAWSSKSRDRTRRRYF
TRBV29-1,TRBJ2-1,NA,TRBD1,TGCAGCGTTGAATCCCGGGACAGGGGTGATGAGCAGTTCTTC,CSVESRDRGDEQFF
TRBV7-2,TRBJ2-2,NA,TRBD2,TGTGCCAGCAGCTTTAGGGGGACTAGCGGGAACACCGGGGAGCTGTTTTTT,CASSFRGTSGNTGELFF
TRBV7-8,TRBJ2-3,NA,NA,TGTGCCAGCAGCACCCGAACAGGGAAGAGGAGGTATTTT,CASSTRTGKRRYF
TRBV5-5,TRBJ1-2,once,TRBD1,TGTGCCAGCAGTCCGGACAGGTTCGGCTACACCTTC,CASSPDRFGYTF
TRBV2,TRBJ1-5,few,TRBD1,TGTGCCAGCCAAGGACAGGGCGAGCATCAGCCCCAGCATTTT,CASQGQGEHQPQHF
TRBV15,TRBJ1-4,NA,NA,TGTGCCACCAGCGAAAAACTTGGAGGGAAACTGTTTTTT,CATSEKLGGKLFF
TRBV29-1,TRBJ1-2,NA,TRBD1,TGCAGCGCCTCGGGACAGGAAGTTTCCTATGGCTACACCTTC,CSASGQEVSYGYTF
TRBV5-1,TRBJ2-1,NA,TRBD2,TGCGCCAGCAGCTTGACCGTGACGGGGAGGGTAAATGAGCAGTTCTTC,CASSLTVTGRVNEQFF
TRBV7-9,TRBJ1-1,NA,NA,TGTGCCAGCAGCCACTACAGGGCCATGAACACTGAAGCTTTCTTT,CASSHYRAMNTEAFF
TRBV19,TRBJ2-1,NA,TRBD2,TGTGCCAGTAGTATAGCGTACGGACTAGCGGGGTACAATGAGCAGTTCTTC,CASSIAYGLAGYNEQFF
TRBV4-1,TRBJ2-5,NA,NA,TGCGCCAGCAGCCAAGAAGAGCGATACCAAGAGACCCAGTACTTC,CASSQEERYQETQYF
TRBV7-2,TRBJ2-7,NA,NA,TGTGCCAGCAGCCCAAAAGCGGTCTCCTACGAGCAGTACTTC,CASSPKAVSYEQYF
TRBV29-1,TRBJ1-4,few,TRBD1,TGCAGCGTTGGACAGGGGGCCTCCGGAGGGGAAAAACTGTTTTTT,CSVGQGASGGEKLFF
TRBV4-1,TRBJ1-1,NA,NA,TGCGCCAGCAGCCAAGGGTTGGAACAGTTGAACACTGAAGCTTTCTTT,CASSQGLEQLNTEAFF
TRBV6-1,TRBJ2-1,NA,NA,TGTGCCAGCAGTGAAAGTCATCGCGGGACTTACAATGAGCAGTTCTTC,CASSESHRGTYNEQFF
TRBV6-1,TRBJ2-6,NA,NA,TGTGCCAGCAGCTCTGACATCTCTGGGGCCAACGTCCTGACTTTC,CASSSDISGANVLTF
TRBV11-3,TRBJ2-2,NA,TRBD1,TGTGCCAGCAGCTACAGGGGTGGTACCGGGGAGCTGTTTTTT,CASSYRGGTGELFF
TRBV19,TRBJ1-2,NA,NA,TGTGCCAGTAGTATGACACCTCCCGGTGGCTACACCTTC,CASSMTPPGGYTF
TRBV6-1,TRBJ2-5,NA,TRBD1,TGTGCCAGCAGTGAATGGATAGCGACAGGGGTGTCGTCCCAGTACTTC,CASSEWIATGVSSQYF
TRBV28,TRBJ2-7,NA,TRBD1,TGTGCCAGCAGTTTATTCTCCGTGGGGGACAGGGGGCGAGTAAGCTCCTACGAGCAGTACTTC,CASSLFSVGDRGRVSSYEQYF
TRBV4-3,TRBJ1-2,NA,NA,TGCGCCAGCAGCCGGGACAAGAACTATGGCTACACCTTC,CASSRDKNYGYTF
TRBV5-1,TRBJ2-7,NA,TRBD1,TGCGCCAGCAGCTTGGCCGGCTTGCTCACACAGGGGGCTTACGAGCAGTACTTC,CASSLAGLLTQGAYEQYF
TRBV2,TRBJ2-3,NA,NA,TGTGCCAGCAGTCTCGAAGCGTCAGATACGCAGTATTTT,CASSLEASDTQYF
TRBV30,TRBJ1-1,NA,NA,TGTGCCTGGAGCTCCCCGGGCCGAGGGTACACTGAAGCTTTCTTT,CAWSSPGRGYTEAFF
TRBV18,TRBJ1-2,NA,TRBD1,TGTGCCAGCTCACGCCGGGACAGGGAAGGCTACACCTTC,CASSRRDREGYTF
TRBV10-1,TRBJ1-1,few,NA,TGCGCCAGCAGATCGGGCCGCGGGGCTGAAGCTTTCTTT,CASRSGRGAEAFF